This T cell receptor (beta chain) was documented in a study of cytomegalovirus exposure and HLA in healthy donors (dated by TCRdb to 2017 to 2019). Regarding the study in general: In an earlier analysis of around 540 of the donors, roughly 300 Gb of sequence data and 90 million to 120 million unique TCR beta sequences from roughly 190 million T cells were reported. Rather than drawing on any new phenotypic data, the later analysis identified candidate immune exposures from TCR beta sequences and the way those sequences occurred across donors. The study used immunosequencing to profile the T cell repertoires of hundreds of subjects and linked those repertoires to cytomegalovirus serostatus. An early release that covered about 600 HLA-typed donors contained around 300 gigabases of sequencing data and around 85 million unique TCR sequences. The study combined high-throughput TCR immunosequencing, statistical association of individual TCRs with disease status, and machine learning to predict cytomegalovirus infection status. Roughly 5 DR-DQ haplotypes were handled as single units for association and clustering, since linkage in the cohort was strong. To decide whether each TCR beta V gene segment behaved as functional or pseudogenic, an earlier analysis of some 580 of the donors relied on high-throughput TCR beta sequencing. Every discovery cohort repertoire had been produced on one sequencing platform. HLA typing covered class I and class II loci at four-digit resolution. Among approximately 370 genotyped donors of the cohort, an average of roughly 230,000 unique TCR beta nucleotide sequences was sequenced per donor, of which about 18% were non-productive. The study aimed to test whether cataloging public T cell receptors could reveal signatures of past pathogen exposure. In addition to the first cohort of roughly 670 subjects, a separate validation cohort of 130 or so different subjects was used. A later genetic analysis used genome-wide SNP genotypes for about three fifths of the 666 donors, treating that subset as a discovery cohort. Of the roughly 390 genotyped donors, approximately 82% fell in the genetic ancestry cluster associated with self-reported Caucasian donors. A later analysis re-analyzed previously published TCR beta repertoires from 500 to 700 donors and added high-resolution HLA genotyping to study TCR occurrence patterns. The number of donors typed differed by locus, with about 629-640 for A, B, C, DRB1 and DQB1, approximately 500 for DQA1, over 600 for DPA1, and approximately 470 for DPB1. Alongside the repertoire data, information on donor age, sex, ethnicity and CMV serostatus was compiled.

Libraries were built with the immunoSEQ multiplex PCR assay. For the multiplex PCR, a mixture combining 60 forward primers for TCR Vbeta segments and 13 reverse primers for TCR Jbeta segments was used. A multiplex PCR assay on genomic DNA amplified the CDR3 region of rearranged TCR beta genes. On the Illumina HiSeq System, the amplified TCR beta libraries were sequenced as 87-base-pair reads. Concerning the study's data processing: A later analysis tallied around 82 million unique TCR beta chains across the 700 or so repertoires, and approximately 12 million of those chains were shared by two or more donors. Raw reads were error-corrected and collapsed into unique sequences with a nearest-neighbor algorithm that merged closely related sequences to remove PCR and sequencing errors. CDR3 sequences were aligned to IMGT reference sequences to assign V, D and J gene segments. For a sequence to be retained, at least a six-nucleotide match to both a V gene segment and a J gene segment was required. A rearrangement was called productive if the CDR3 had no stop codons and remained in frame with V and J, and every other rearrangement was called non-productive. CDR3 was defined by IMGT convention, running from the second conserved V-encoded cysteine to the conserved J-encoded phenylalanine. The earlier analysis of 587 of the donors excluded sequences that lacked an unambiguous match to a single V gene segment. An earlier analysis of 587 of the donors classified V segments as functional when productive rearrangements were above 56.7% and as segregating when the standard deviation between donors was above 5%. To diagnose cytomegalovirus status from the catalog of TCR beta chain sequences, a statistical classification framework was built. A later analysis assigned V and J genes by comparing TCR nucleotide sequences with IMGT/GENE-DB human TR gene sequences. A later analysis assigned CDR3 sequences and most-parsimonious VDJ recombination scenarios with the TCRdist pipeline. In a later analysis, each TCR beta chain was defined by its CDR3 amino acid sequence together with its V-gene family, and reads lacking a unique V-gene family were excluded. As a way to deal with suspected cross-contamination and a sequencing artifact, a later analysis dropped more than 500 nucleotide sequences that were highly shared and had low generation probability. For each public chain, a later analysis derived a clonal expansion index from normalized ranks of inferred template counts within each repertoire. Generation probabilities in a later analysis came from a VDJ recombination model fitted to out-of-frame rearrangements, and those results were checked against IGoR. In a later analysis, TCR-TCR, TCR-HLA and TCR-CMV co-occurrence was scored with hypergeometric tests, and a repertoire-size bias correction was applied to TCR pairs. To estimate false discovery rates, a later analysis permuted the HLA or CMV assignments 20 times. In a later analysis, co-occurring TCRs were grouped using DBSCAN, with TCRdist sequence similarity added in when clustering inside HLA-allele-positive subsets. Repertoires with fewer than 30,000 or more than 120,000 public chains, plus five repertoires with anomalous nucleotide sharing, were excluded from co-occurrence clustering. In its TCRdb copy, this immuneACCESS table keeps in-frame sequences only and misses some clones. Where compared with another copy, unresolved V genes explain less than half of these, and the others have no known cause. V and J calls and clone size follow that table, whereas D and trimming were derived from the DNA. The sample has about 77,000 clones on record. The ten biggest clones cover about 13% of the sample.

The cohort was made up of roughly 670 healthy bone marrow donors. At the time of sampling, all cohort members were nominally healthy, though unrecorded immune exposures were likely present. The donor tested CMV seropositive, placing the donor among the 250 to 350 seropositive members of the cohort. A peripheral blood sample was collected from each donor, and TCR beta sequencing was performed on peripheral blood mononuclear cells. Genomic DNA was extracted from the blood cell samples with the Qiagen DNeasy Blood Extraction Kit. As for this clone: It lacks a known antigen.

Reading the germline V gene gives CDR1 SGHAT and CDR2 FQNNGV. The CDR3 covers 17 residues, taking in both the cysteine and the phenylalanine. The sequence is cut down to CDR3 DNA, 51 bases in frame from base 1. The germline ends are 21 bases apart after V is trimmed by 1 base and J by 5 bases. Results and caveats for the whole study, not just this receptor: In a later analysis, around 17,000 TCR beta sequences were associated with specific HLA alleles at a false discovery rate of 0.05. The authors suggested that the approach could potentially be extended to other disease states and immunological phenotypes. A total of roughly 160 TCR beta chains were listed by the study as associated with cytomegalovirus. In a later analysis, TCR association rates were found to vary across HLA loci, with the most associated TCRs seen for DRB1 alleles and the fewest for HLA-C alleles. Correlated functional status among segregating V segments might be attributable to linkage disequilibrium, but an unknown experimental factor could not be ruled out. In an earlier analysis of fewer than 700 of the donors, most TCR beta V segments appeared in productive rearrangements about 87% or about 30% of the time, broadly matching IMGT annotations. Compared with equally common non-associated chains, HLA-associated TCR beta chains in a later analysis were more clonally expanded and had lower generation probabilities. The 87-base-pair reads could not distinguish some IMGT-functional V segments, including TRBV6-2 and TRBV6-3, so those segments were excluded. This cohort had only TCR beta chains sequenced, and the lack of alpha or paired-chain data limited which features could be detected. A later analysis found that most CMV-associated TCR beta chains appeared HLA-restricted, with HLA associations seemingly driven largely by CMV exposure. Because counts were too low, about 18 rarely observed V segments, including chromosome 9 orphons, were left out of the earlier analysis of about 500 of the donors. An association between a missense DCLRE1C variant and V-gene and J-gene trimming of TCR beta chains was found in a later genetic analysis and replicated in an independent cohort. A later analysis reported that several top co-occurrence clusters appeared linked to parvovirus B19, influenza, CMV and Epstein-Barr virus. The only immune exposure information available for the cohort was CMV serostatus. A further reported finding was that TCR beta sequences accurately predicted the HLA-A and HLA-B alleles for most subjects in the first cohort. The classifier was reported to diagnose cytomegalovirus status with high specificity and sensitivity in both the original cohort and the validation cohort. A few of the identified cytomegalovirus-associated TCR beta chains were confirmed in vitro to be specific for cytomegalovirus antigens. According to a later genetic analysis, donors in an Asian-associated ancestry cluster had fewer N-insertions in productive TCRs than the roughly 660-donor mean. While some public TCRs were present in many individuals, most TCR sequences turned up only very rarely across donors. When HLA alleles, especially DR and DQ, strongly co-occurred, attributing TCR associations to individual alleles was difficult. Sequencing depth was assumed to be roughly uniform across donors in the presence/absence analyses, though that assumption may not hold. A cluster of highly shared sequence variants was judged likely to be a technical artifact of the sequencing pipeline. Because HLA typing was unavailable for some donors at each locus, only the typed subset was used in association tests.

The receptor was derived from a man over 45 in good health and CMV-seropositive. The chain was built from TRBV11-2 and TRBJ2-7; the D segment could be TRBD1, given 6 matching bases. Sequences were obtained from PBMCs. The CDR3: CASSLVGVQGRRNEQYF. The sequence in DNA is TGTGCCAGCAGCTTAGTTGGGGTACAGGGACGGAGGAACGAGCAGTACTTC.